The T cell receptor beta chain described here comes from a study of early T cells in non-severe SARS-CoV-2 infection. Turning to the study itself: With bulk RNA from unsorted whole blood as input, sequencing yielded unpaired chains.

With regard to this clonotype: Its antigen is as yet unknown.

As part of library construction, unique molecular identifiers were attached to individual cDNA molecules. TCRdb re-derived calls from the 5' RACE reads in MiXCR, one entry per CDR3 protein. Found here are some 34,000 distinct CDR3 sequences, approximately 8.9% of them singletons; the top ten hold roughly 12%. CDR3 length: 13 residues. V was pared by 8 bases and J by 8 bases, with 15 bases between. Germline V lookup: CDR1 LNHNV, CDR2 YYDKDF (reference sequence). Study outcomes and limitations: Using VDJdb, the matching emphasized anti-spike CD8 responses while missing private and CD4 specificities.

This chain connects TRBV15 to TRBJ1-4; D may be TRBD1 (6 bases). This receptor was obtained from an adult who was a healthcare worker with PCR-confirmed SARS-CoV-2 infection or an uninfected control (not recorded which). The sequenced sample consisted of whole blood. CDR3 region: CATALSQGEKLFF. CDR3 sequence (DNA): TGTGCCACCGCCCTAAGTCAGGGGGAAAAACTGTTTTTT. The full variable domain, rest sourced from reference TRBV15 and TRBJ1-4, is DAMVIQNPRYQVTQFGKPVTLSCSQTLNHNVMYWYQQKSSQAPKLLFHYYDKDFNNEADTPDNFQSRRPNTSFCFLDIRSPGLGDTAMYLCATALSQGEKLFFGSGTQLSVL.